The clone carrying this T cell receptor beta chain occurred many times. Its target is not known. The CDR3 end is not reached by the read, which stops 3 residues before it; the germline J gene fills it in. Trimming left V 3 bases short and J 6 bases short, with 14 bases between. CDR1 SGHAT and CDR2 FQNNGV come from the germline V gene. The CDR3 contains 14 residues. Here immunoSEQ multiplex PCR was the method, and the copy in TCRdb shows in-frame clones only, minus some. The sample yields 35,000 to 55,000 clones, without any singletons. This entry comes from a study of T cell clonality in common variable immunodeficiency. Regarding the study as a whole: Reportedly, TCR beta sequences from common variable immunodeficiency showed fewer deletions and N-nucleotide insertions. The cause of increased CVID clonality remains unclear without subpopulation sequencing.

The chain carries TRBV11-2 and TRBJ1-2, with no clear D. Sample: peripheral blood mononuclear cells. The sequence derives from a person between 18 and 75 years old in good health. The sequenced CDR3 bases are TGTGCCAGCAGCTTGGAGATTTCGGCGGATGGC. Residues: CASSLEISADG. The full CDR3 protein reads CASSLEISADGYTF. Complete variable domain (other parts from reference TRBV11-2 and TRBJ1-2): EAGVAQSPRYKIIEKRQSVAFWCNPISGHATLYWYQQILGQGPKLLIQFQNNGVVDDSQLPKDRFSAERLKGVDSTLKIQPAKLEDSAVYLCASSLEISADGYTFGSGTRLTVV.